This is a list of T cell receptor beta chains from one sample in a study of STAT5B mutations in CD4+ large granular lymphocyte leukemia. Clones were read by immunoSEQ multiplex PCR, and TCRdb kept only the in-frame ones, dropping some. The sample lists approximately 35,000 clones; roughly 82% were seen once. The sequenced sample consisted of CD4+ T cells from blood buffy coats. The receptor source for this set is a human donor in good health. CDR3s include the opening cysteine and the closing phenylalanine or tryptophan. The D gene is left open where the match is weak. Not all rows give a size; the values are once, few, many and, for expanded clones, a class.

clone_size,j_call,v_call,d_call,cdr3_aa,cdr3_nt
few,TRBJ1-1,TRBV30,.,CAWRYGASPNTEAFF,TGTGCCTGGAGATATGGGGCCAGCCCGAACACTGAAGCTTTCTTT
.,TRBJ2-3,TRBV6-6,.,CASSYHRGTDTQYF,TGTGCCAGCAGTTACCACAGGGGCACAGATACGCAGTATTTT
.,TRBJ1-2,TRBV10-3,TRBD1,CAIRTGTANYGYTF,TGTGCCATCAGGACCGGGACAGCCAACTATGGCTACACCTTC
.,TRBJ1-2,TRBV5-4,.,CASSLESGVGYGYTF,TGTGCCAGCAGCTTGGAGTCGGGGGTAGGCTATGGCTACACCTTC
.,TRBJ1-6,TRBV7-9,.,CASSASGQGGNSPLHF,TGTGCCAGCAGCGCGAGTGGTCAGGGCGGGAATTCACCCCTCCACTTT
.,TRBJ2-2,TRBV7-8,.,CASSFGQRYTGELFF,TGTGCCAGCAGCTTTGGACAGAGATACACCGGGGAGCTGTTTTTT
few,TRBJ2-2,TRBV30,.,CAWSVPPNTGELFF,TGTGCCTGGAGTGTACCGCCGAACACCGGGGAGCTGTTTTTT
few,TRBJ1-5,TRBV6-6,.,CASSYAAGVGNQPQHF,TGTGCCAGCAGTTACGCCGCAGGGGTAGGAAATCAGCCCCAGCATTTT
.,TRBJ2-7,TRBV5-4,.,CATGPGSKYEQYF,TGTGCCACTGGACCCGGAAGCAAATACGAGCAGTACTTC
once,TRBJ2-5,TRBV5-6,TRBD1,CASSSGKTGVGETQYF,TGTGCCAGCAGCTCAGGAAAGACAGGGGTCGGGGAGACCCAGTACTTC
.,TRBJ2-3,TRBV29-1,.,CSVVGVPISTDTQYF,TGCAGCGTTGTTGGGGTACCCATCAGCACAGATACGCAGTATTTT
.,TRBJ1-2,TRBV6-5,TRBD1,CASSYSGGDGYTF,TGTGCCAGCAGTTACTCAGGGGGCGACGGCTACACCTTC
.,TRBJ1-1,TRBV11-2,TRBD1,CASRLEQGTEAFF,TGTGCCAGCAGGTTAGAACAGGGGACTGAAGCTTTCTTT
.,TRBJ2-7,TRBV27,.,CASSPWTGSYEQYF,TGTGCCAGCAGTCCGTGGACTGGCTCCTACGAGCAGTACTTC
.,TRBJ1-3,TRBV7-8,.,CASSLRGGHGNTIYF,TGTGCCAGCAGCTTAAGGGGAGGCCATGGGAACACCATATATTTT
.,TRBJ2-7,TRBV2,.,CASSEPFSYEQYF,TGTGCCAGCAGTGAGCCCTTCTCCTACGAGCAGTACTTC
.,TRBJ1-4,TRBV5-6,.,CASSFVGGANEKLFF,TGTGCCAGCAGCTTCGTCGGTGGGGCGAATGAAAAACTGTTTTTT
once,TRBJ1-6,TRBV7-6,.,CASSLGTGLLNSPLHF,TGTGCCAGCAGCTTAGGGACCGGGCTCCTCAATTCACCCCTCCACTTT
.,TRBJ2-2,TRBV18,.,CASSPLSSTGELFF,TGTGCCAGCTCACCCCTCTCGTCTACCGGGGAGCTGTTTTTT
.,TRBJ2-1,TRBV6-4,.,CASSDVPPNEQFF,TGTGCCAGCAGTGACGTGCCGCCCAATGAGCAGTTCTTC